The next 21 T cell receptor beta chains were all read from a single sample in a study of T-cell reconstitution after alpha-beta-depleted transplantation in children (dated by TCRdb to 2016 to 2017). Receptor libraries were prepared by PCR. Sequencing used an Illumina HiSeq 2500. TCR library preparation used molecular barcoding, with unique molecular identifiers applied to normalize quantification of the TCRbeta repertoire. TCRdb trimmed public reads at Q25 via fastp, called clones via MiXCR and kept in-frame beta chains. Each entry merges the rows of one CDR3 protein and shows their most common DNA and genes. The sample table lists 200,000 or so distinct CDR3 sequences, about 8.4% of them with a count of one. 35% to 45% of the sample rests with the top ten. This sample's treatment or condition label indicates: allogeneic hematopoietic cell transplantation with graft depleted of TCRalphabeta T cells and CD19 B cells.

The input for sequencing was PBMCs, mostly from graft donor cells, taken 360 days after TCRalphabeta/CD19-depleted stem cell transplant. Every receptor here comes from a male patient between 2 and 10 years old who had a stem cell transplant for acute myeloid leukemia, so the T cells may come from the graft donor.

This clonotype was observed a few times. The chain carries TRBV29-1 and TRBJ2-7; TRBD1 might be the D (6 bases). Trimming stripped 4 bases from V and 3 bases from J, with 10 bases between. Germline V gene lookup returns CDR1 SQVTM and CDR2 ANQGSEA. The CDR3 has 12 amino acids. As DNA, the CDR3 is TGCAGCGTTGGGGGGCTGAGCTACGAGCAGTACTTC. Protein: CSVGGLSYEQYF.

This clonotype was counted many times. The genes are TRBV29-1 and TRBJ2-5; 10 bases map to TRBD1. Per germline, CDR1 SQVTM and CDR2 ANQGSEA. J was trimmed by 4 bases and V by 6 bases; bases with no gene match: 5. The CDR3 totals 13 residues. The CDR3 nucleotides read TGCAGCGTGGGACAGGGGCGGGGAGAGACCCAGTACTTC. Translating it yields CSVGQGRGETQYF. Combining the CDR3 with reference TRBV29-1 and TRBJ2-5 gives the whole variable domain SAVISQKPSRDICQRGTSLTIQCQVDSQVTMMFWYRQQPGQSLTLIATANQGSEATYESGFVIDKFPISRPNLTFSTLTVSNMSPEDSSIYLCSVGQGRGETQYFGPGTRLLVL.

Many counts were recorded for this clonotype. The chain links TRBV20-1 to TRBJ2-1; TRBD1 matches 8 bases. Per the germline V gene, CDR1 is DFQATT and CDR2 is SNEGSKA (reference sequence). CDR3 length equals 14 residues. Losses at the gene ends were 6 bases for V and 4 bases for J; bases not matched to a gene: 8. CDR3 amino acids: CSARAGQGYNEQFF. CDR3 bases: TGCAGTGCGAGGGCTGGACAGGGATACAATGAGCAGTTCTTC.

This clonotype was observed a handful of times. The chain carries TRBV10-2 and TRBJ1-4; 11 bases agree with TRBD1. The ends lost 4 bases at V and 0 bases at J; junction bases unmatched: 16. The CDR3 extends over 21 amino acids. Germline V gene data show CDR1 as WSHSY and CDR2 as SAAADI. The CDR3, as DNA: TGCGCCAGCAGTGTTTCGACCCGCCGCGGACAGGGGGCCGCAACTAATGAAAAACTGTTTTTT. Protein sequence: CASSVSTRRGQGAATNEKLFF.

This clonotype was seen at least ten times. This sequence joins TRBV7-8 and TRBJ2-7, with 8 bases lining up with TRBD1. The J segment lost 2 bases and the V segment lost 2 bases, leaving 2 bases of the junction unmatched. The CDR3 has 14 residues. Germline V gene data show CDR1 as SGHVS and CDR2 as FQNEAQ. The CDR3 spells CASSLTGGAYEQYF. The CDR3 DNA reads as TGTGCCAGCAGCTTAACAGGGGGTGCCTACGAGCAGTACTTC.

This clonotype was observed at least ten times. The chain links TRBV25-1 to TRBJ2-3; D perhaps matches TRBD2 (6 bases). The germline CDR1 and CDR2 sequences are MGHDK and SYGVNS. Between the trimmed V and J ends, which lost 10 bases and 8 bases, there was a span of 22 bases. This CDR3 has 14 residues. CDR3 region: CATLARGTWGTQYF. DNA of the CDR3: TGTGCCACCCTAGCGCGGGGTACGTGGGGTACGCAGTATTTT.

In its sample, this clonotype was seen many times. The chain has TRBV11-2 and TRBJ2-5; D ambiguous. Between the trimmed V and J ends, which lost 6 bases and 0 bases, there was a span of 14 bases. The germline CDR1 and CDR2 sequences are SGHAT and FQNNGV. The CDR3 runs 15 residues. CDR3 amino acids: CASSLNTAHQETQYF. The CDR3 nucleotides are TGTGCCAGCAGTTTGAATACTGCTCACCAAGAGACCCAGTACTTC.

The J gene is TRBJ1-2, the V gene TRBV12-3 or TRBV12-4; 7 positions agree with TRBD1. V was pared by 5 bases and J by 3 bases, with 9 bases of the junction left unmatched. This CDR3 comprises 15 residues. The CDR3 loop reads CASSGDRAHHYGYTF. CDR3 coding DNA: TGTGCCAGCAGTGGGGACAGAGCCCATCACTATGGCTACACCTTC.

This clonotype was found many times. The CDR3 DNA reads TGTGCCAGCAGCTTGATTAGCGGCTACAATGAGCAGTTCTTC. This encodes CASSLISGYNEQFF. The V call is TRBV7-9, the J call TRBJ2-1; possibly TRBD2 for D (6 bases). The V gene lost 3 bases and the J gene lost 3 bases, with 9 bases spanning the gap. Looked up from germline, CDR1 is SEHNR and CDR2 is FQNEAQ (reference sequence). The CDR3 has 14 residues.

This clonotype was counted many times. The CDR3 sequence: CASSLAKAGGYQETQYF. CDR3 bases: TGCGCCAGCAGCTTGGCCAAGGCGGGAGGGTACCAAGAGACCCAGTACTTC. The chain carries TRBV5-1 and TRBJ2-5; 9 positions match TRBD2. In germline, CDR1 is SGHRS, CDR2 YFSETQ. The V gene end was trimmed by 0 bases and the J gene end by 0 bases; junction bases not matched to a gene: 6. This CDR3 is built from 17 residues.

This clonotype was seen only a few times. The rearrangement links TRBV20-1 to TRBJ2-5; D might be TRBD1 (6 bases). CDR1 is DFQATT and CDR2 is SNEGSKA in the germline V gene (reference sequence). Deletions cut 6 bases from V and 2 bases from J, with 16 bases between. The CDR3 is 14 residues long. This CDR3 reads CSAFRDTTQETQYF. For the CDR3, the DNA is TGCAGTGCGTTCCGGGACACCACACAAGAGACCCAGTACTTC.

This clonotype was detected a few times. V gene TRBV29-1 combines with J gene TRBJ1-1; D remains unclear. Germline lookup yields CDR1 SQVTM and CDR2 ANQGSEA. The CDR3 consists of 14 residues. The V gene lost 3 bases and the J gene lost 0 bases, with 11 bases spanning the gap. The CDR3 DNA reads as TGCAGCGTTGATGGCCGGGGAATGAACACTGAAGCTTTCTTT. As protein: CSVDGRGMNTEAFF.

The chain uses TRBV27 and TRBJ2-7; D perhaps matches TRBD1 (6 bases). V gave up 5 bases and J gave up 4 bases, with 12 bases separating them. The germline gives CDR1 MNHEY, CDR2 SMNVEV (reference sequence). The CDR3 totals 13 residues. CDR3 sequence (DNA): TGTGCCAGCAGTCCGCGTACAGGGTACGAGCAGTACGTC. Translating it yields CASSPRTGYEQYV.

A word on this clonotype: The junction and the germline gene differ at one end; a read error may be behind it. This chain joins TRBV7-7 and TRBJ2-2; the D call may be TRBD1 or TRBD2 (5 bases each). The germline V gene has CDR1 SSHAT and CDR2 FNYEAQ (reference sequence). This CDR3 is 16 amino acids long. CDR3 nucleotides: TGTGCTAGCAGCACCGCTCCAGGGACGGGCACCGGGGAGCTGTTTTTT. Protein product: CASSTAPGTGTGELFF.

This clonotype appeared many times. This chain uses TRBV29-1 with TRBJ2-5; no clear D. This CDR3 is built from 17 residues. V lost 2 bases and J 3 bases, leaving 22 bases between the germline ends. Germline V gene data show CDR1 as SQVTM and CDR2 as ANQGSEA. The CDR3 reads CSVEKMGRRKEEETQYF. In nucleotides, the CDR3 is TGCAGCGTTGAAAAGATGGGTCGCCGTAAGGAAGAAGAGACCCAGTACTTC.

In this sample, this clonotype turned up a few times. J is TRBJ2-1 and V is TRBV20-1; 9 bases match TRBD2. Losses at the gene ends were 1 base for V and 2 bases for J; bases not matched to a gene: 9. The CDR3 contains 17 residues. The germline V gene has CDR1 DFQATT and CDR2 SNEGSKA (reference sequence). CDR3 in amino acids: CSARVPGGGRAYNEQFF. DNA for the CDR3: TGCAGTGCTAGAGTCCCTGGAGGCGGGAGGGCCTACAATGAGCAGTTCTTC.

This clonotype has ten or more counts. V and J are TRBV9 and TRBJ2-5; D is undetermined. Trimming stripped 4 bases from V and 4 bases from J, with 14 bases between. The CDR3 loop spans 14 amino acids. CDR1 is SGDLS, CDR2 YYNGEE, per germline. The CDR3 bases are TGTGCCAGCAGCCCCCCTAGGGTGCCAGAGACCCAGTACTTC. It translates to CASSPPRVPETQYF.

This clonotype was counted a few times. The J gene is TRBJ1-2, the V gene TRBV6-5; unclear D gene. The CDR3 is made up of 14 amino acids. V was clipped by 2 bases and J by 1 base, with 8 bases between them. CDR1 MNHEY and CDR2 SVGAGI come from the germline V gene. CDR3 sequence (DNA): TGTGCCAGCAGTTACATAACGGGTAACTATGGCTACACCTTC. Protein: CASSYITGNYGYTF.

This clonotype was seen at least ten times. This chain uses TRBV2 with TRBJ2-2, with D unclear. Per the germline V gene, CDR1 is SNHLY and CDR2 is FYNNEI. The V and J ends lost 8 bases and 7 bases respectively, with 8 bases between them. The CDR3 length is 11 residues. The CDR3 protein is CASGSDGELFF. The CDR3 DNA is TGTGCCAGCGGAAGTGACGGGGAGCTGTTTTTT.

About this clonotype itself: Because the CDR3 is missing its conserved closing phenylalanine or tryptophan, this is likely a read error. The chain has TRBV6-2 or TRBV6-3 and TRBJ2-1; D is undetermined. In germline, CDR1 is MNHEY, CDR2 SVGEGT. This CDR3 is built from 12 residues. Trimming took off 0 bases at V and 7 bases at J, with 4 bases between the two ends. The DNA for the CDR3 is TGTGCCAGCAGTTACTCGAATAATGAGCAGTTCTAC. Encoded protein: CASSYSNNEQFY.

This clonotype has at least ten counts. The CDR3 spells CASSQGVFGTGDNQPQHF. Here the CDR3 DNA reads TGTGCCAGCAGCCAAGGGGTCTTCGGGACAGGGGACAATCAGCCCCAGCATTTT. The genes are TRBV3-1 and TRBJ1-5; 10 bases are a match to TRBD1. After removal of 1 base from V and 3 bases from J, the junction contained 9 bases not matched to a gene. The CDR3 runs to 18 residues. Germline CDR1 reads LGHDT; CDR2 reads YNNKEL (reference sequence).